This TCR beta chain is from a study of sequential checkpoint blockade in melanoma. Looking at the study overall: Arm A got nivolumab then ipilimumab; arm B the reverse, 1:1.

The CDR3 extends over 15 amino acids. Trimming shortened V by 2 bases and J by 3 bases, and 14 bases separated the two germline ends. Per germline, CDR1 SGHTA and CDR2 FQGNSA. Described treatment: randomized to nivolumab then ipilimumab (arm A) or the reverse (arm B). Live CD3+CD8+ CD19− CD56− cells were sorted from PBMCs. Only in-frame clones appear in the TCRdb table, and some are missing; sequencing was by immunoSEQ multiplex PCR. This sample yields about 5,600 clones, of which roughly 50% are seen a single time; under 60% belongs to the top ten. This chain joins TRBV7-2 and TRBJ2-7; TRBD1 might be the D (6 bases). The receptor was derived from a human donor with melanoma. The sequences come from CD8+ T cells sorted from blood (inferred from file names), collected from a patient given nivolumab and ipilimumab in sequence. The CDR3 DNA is TGTGCCAGCAGCTTATTGGACAGCTCCTACTACGAGCAGTACTTC. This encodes CASSLLDSSYYEQYF.